These T cell receptor beta chains were read from a single sample in a study of PD-1 blockade in classical Hodgkin lymphoma. Repertoires were generated with immunoSEQ multiplex PCR, while TCRdb's copy carries only in-frame clones and drops some. The data show roughly 140,000 clones, approximately 81% seen once. Sequences were derived from peripheral blood mononuclear cells (PBMCs), sampled before the second cycle of nivolumab. The receptors shown here come from a human donor with classical Hodgkin lymphoma. The CDR3 runs from the conserved cysteine through the conserved F or W. D genes are given only for firm matches. Clone size is stated in some rows and not others, as once, few, many or a class when expanded.

DNA	CDR3	J	V	D	size
TGTGCCAGCAGTTACTCGGGCCCCGGGGGCACTGAAGCTTTCTTT	CASSYSGPGGTEAFF	TRBJ1-1	TRBV6-5	.	.
TGTGCCAGCAGACCCGGACTAGTCTACGAGCAGTACTTC	CASRPGLVYEQYF	TRBJ2-7	TRBV11-2	TRBD2	.
TGTGCCAGCAGCGTAGGACAGGGTTCGTCTGGGGCCAACGTCCTGACTTTC	CASSVGQGSSGANVLTF	TRBJ2-6	TRBV9	TRBD1	.
TGTGCCAGCAGCTTGAACAGGCCCGCCTACGAGCAGTACTTC	CASSLNRPAYEQYF	TRBJ2-7	TRBV7-9	.	.
TGTGCCAGCAGCTTATTGGGGAGACACTATGGCTACACCTTC	CASSLLGRHYGYTF	TRBJ1-2	TRBV7-9	.	.
TGTGCCAGCAAGCGGGACAGAGCTAACTATGGCTACACCTTC	CASKRDRANYGYTF	TRBJ1-2	TRBV6-4	TRBD1	.
TGTGCCAGCCACCTACAGCCCTCTGGAAACACCATATATTTT	CASHLQPSGNTIYF	TRBJ1-3	TRBV18	.	.
TGTGCCAGCAGCGTTGACACCGGGGATACGCAGTATTTT	CASSVDTGDTQYF	TRBJ2-3	TRBV7-2	.	.
TGTGCCAGCAGTGACCCTCCACCTACAGGGAACTATGGCTACACCTTC	CASSDPPPTGNYGYTF	TRBJ1-2	TRBV2	.	.
TGCGCCAGCAGTGAGGGAAAAAACATTCAGTACTTC	CASSEGKNIQYF	TRBJ2-4	TRBV10-1	.	.
TGTGCCAGCTCTCAAGAGGTCACTAATGAAAAACTGTTTTTT	CASSQEVTNEKLFF	TRBJ1-4	TRBV18	.	.
TGTGCCAGCGGACAGGGGGGAGCGGATGGCTACACCTTC	CASGQGGADGYTF	TRBJ1-2	TRBV7-9	TRBD1	.
TGCGCCAGCAGTGTGAGTGTACAGCGAGGACGAAGGGCTGGAAACACCATATATTTT	CASSVSVQRGRRAGNTIYF	TRBJ1-3	TRBV10-1	.	.
TGTGCCAGCAGCCTGAAGTCAACTGAGCAGTTCTTC	CASSLKSTEQFF	TRBJ2-1	TRBV7-9	.	.
TGTGCCAGCACCCGGAGCGGGACCTCCTACAATGAGCAGTTCTTC	CASTRSGTSYNEQFF	TRBJ2-1	TRBV7-9	TRBD2	.
TGTGCCAGCAGTTACTCGGCAGGGACGCATCAGCCCCAGCATTTT	CASSYSAGTHQPQHF	TRBJ1-5	TRBV6-5	.	few
TGTGCCAGCAGTTCCCTTGGTAGCGGGTATTACAATGAGCAGTTCTTC	CASSSLGSGYYNEQFF	TRBJ2-1	TRBV2	TRBD2	.
TGTGCCAGCAGTCCGACGGACAGGGGGCTTGAGGACCGAAAGCAGACCCAGTACTTC	CASSPTDRGLEDRKQTQYF	TRBJ2-5	TRBV28	TRBD1	.
TGTGCCAGCTCAAGGGCAGGGGCCGACTCCAATGAGCAGTTCTTC	CASSRAGADSNEQFF	TRBJ2-1	TRBV18	.	.
TGTGCCACCAGCAGAGTCCCGGGACAGGGTTTAGGCTACACCTTC	CATSRVPGQGLGYTF	TRBJ1-2	TRBV15	TRBD1	.
TGTGCCAGCAGCTTGGCCCTCATCCGGGGGGGCGACTACAATGAGCAGTTCTTC	CASSLALIRGGDYNEQFF	TRBJ2-1	TRBV5-5	TRBD2	.
TGTGCCAGCAGTCATGGGGGGGCCTTGAACACTGAAGCTTTCTTT	CASSHGGALNTEAFF	TRBJ1-1	TRBV6-5	.	.
TGTGCCAGCAGCTTGAGGCGGAATGAGCAGTTCTTC	CASSLRRNEQFF	TRBJ2-1	TRBV7-8	.	many
TGTGCCAGCAGCTTAGAGAGTCTAGGGAATTTCAACGAGCAGTACTTC	CASSLESLGNFNEQYF	TRBJ2-7	TRBV13	.	.
TGTGCCAGCAAGGGGCTAGCGGGGGGGGACAATGAGCAGTTCTTC	CASKGLAGGDNEQFF	TRBJ2-1	TRBV27	TRBD2	.
TGTGCCTGGAGTGTAGGGGGGGGCGGGAGCACAGATACGCAGTATTTT	CAWSVGGGGSTDTQYF	TRBJ2-3	TRBV30	.	.
TGTGCCAGCAGTCCCGGGACTAGCGCCGAACTGGCGTCAGATACGCAGTATTTT	CASSPGTSAELASDTQYF	TRBJ2-3	TRBV4-2	TRBD2	.
TGTGCCATCAGTGAGGGGGATGTGAAAACTGAAGCTTTCTTT	CAISEGDVKTEAFF	TRBJ1-1	TRBV10-3	.	.
TGCAGCGTTTTTCGGGGAATTGCGGATACGCAGTATTTT	CSVFRGIADTQYF	TRBJ2-3	TRBV29-1	.	.
TGTGCCAGCAGCAATTGGGGGGGACGGAATCAGCCCCAGCATTTT	CASSNWGGRNQPQHF	TRBJ1-5	TRBV7-9	.	.
TGTGCCAGTAGGGGCTGGGAGACGAACACTGAAGCTTTCTTT	CASRGWETNTEAFF	TRBJ1-1	TRBV19	.	.
TGTGCCAGCAGCTTAATGGCTAGCCCAGAGACCCAGTACTTC	CASSLMASPETQYF	TRBJ2-5	TRBV7-6	.	.
TGTGCCAGCAGCGTAGAGGGGGGGGCTGATTCACCCCTCCACTTT	CASSVEGGADSPLHF	TRBJ1-6	TRBV9	.	.
TGTGCCAGCGGACAGGGGGAAGCTAACTATGGCTACACCTTC	CASGQGEANYGYTF	TRBJ1-2	TRBV2	TRBD1	.
TGTGCCAGCAGCCACCTAGCGGGAGCTCGCGAGTTCTTC	CASSHLAGAREFF	TRBJ2-1	TRBV7-3	TRBD2	.
TGTGCCAGCAGCTTGTGGGGGTCCGGCACAGATACGCAGTATTTT	CASSLWGSGTDTQYF	TRBJ2-3	TRBV5-8	.	.
TGTGCCAGCTCACCCCGGCTCGGGACAGGGGGCGATACGCAGTATTTT	CASSPRLGTGGDTQYF	TRBJ2-3	TRBV18	TRBD1	.
TGTGCCAGCAGCTTAGATGGGCTAGCCACAGATACGCAGTATTTT	CASSLDGLATDTQYF	TRBJ2-3	TRBV11-2	.	once
TGTGCCAGCAGCTCCCCCAGACAGTGGATGCAGACCCAGTACTTC	CASSSPRQWMQTQYF	TRBJ2-5	TRBV5-6	.	.
TGTGCCAGCAGCAGGGCGGGGAACCAGCCCCAGCATTTT	CASSRAGNQPQHF	TRBJ1-5	TRBV7-6	.	.
TGTGCCAGTAGTATAGAACAGGACTCCTACAATGAGCAGTTCTTC	CASSIEQDSYNEQFF	TRBJ2-1	TRBV19	.	.
TGTGCCAGCAGTTTAGGGTCGGCGGGAGGAGAGACCCAGTACTTC	CASSLGSAGGETQYF	TRBJ2-5	TRBV28	TRBD2	.
TGTGCCAGCAGCCGGGACGGAAATCAGCCCCAGCATTTT	CASSRDGNQPQHF	TRBJ1-5	TRBV7-9	.	.
TGTGCCAGCAGACCGGGACAGGGTGGTAATGAAAAACTGTTTTTT	CASRPGQGGNEKLFF	TRBJ1-4	TRBV2	TRBD1	.
TGTGCCAGCAGTTTAATTGGGACTGAAGCTTTCTTT	CASSLIGTEAFF	TRBJ1-1	TRBV28	.	.
TGTGCCAGCAGTTCGACGGGGGCCGAGGCCGGGGAGCTGTTTTTT	CASSSTGAEAGELFF	TRBJ2-2	TRBV6-5	.	.
TGTGCCAGCAGCTTGGCAGATACGCAGTATTTT	CASSLADTQYF	TRBJ2-3	TRBV5-8	.	once
TGTGCCAGCAGTTTCTCCGGGACAGGTTATGTGTCTGAAGCTTTCTTT	CASSFSGTGYVSEAFF	TRBJ1-1	TRBV6-5	TRBD1	once
TGCGCCAGCAGCCAAGCAGGGGGCCAGCTGTTCACAGATACGCAGTATTTT	CASSQAGGQLFTDTQYF	TRBJ2-3	TRBV4-1	TRBD1	once
TGTGCCAGCAGCTTAACACCGGGACAGGGTGAGACCCAGTACTTC	CASSLTPGQGETQYF	TRBJ2-5	TRBV7-2	TRBD1	.
TGTGCCAGCAGCCAGCCGGGCCCGGAGGCGTCAGATACGCAGTATTTT	CASSQPGPEASDTQYF	TRBJ2-3	TRBV10-3	.	.